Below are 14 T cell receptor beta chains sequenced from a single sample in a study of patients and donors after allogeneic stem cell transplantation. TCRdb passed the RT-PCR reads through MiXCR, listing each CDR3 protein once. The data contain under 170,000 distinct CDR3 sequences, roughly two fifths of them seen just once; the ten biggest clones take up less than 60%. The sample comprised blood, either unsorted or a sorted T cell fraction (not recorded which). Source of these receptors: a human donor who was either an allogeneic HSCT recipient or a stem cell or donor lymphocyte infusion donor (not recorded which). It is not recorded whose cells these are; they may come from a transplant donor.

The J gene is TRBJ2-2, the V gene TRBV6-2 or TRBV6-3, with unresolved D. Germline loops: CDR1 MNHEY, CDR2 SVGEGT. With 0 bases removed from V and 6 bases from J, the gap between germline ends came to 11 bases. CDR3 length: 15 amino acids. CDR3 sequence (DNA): TGTGCCAGCAGTTACTCGAAGGGTAACGCCGGGGAGCTGTTTTTT. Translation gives CASSYSKGNAGELFF.

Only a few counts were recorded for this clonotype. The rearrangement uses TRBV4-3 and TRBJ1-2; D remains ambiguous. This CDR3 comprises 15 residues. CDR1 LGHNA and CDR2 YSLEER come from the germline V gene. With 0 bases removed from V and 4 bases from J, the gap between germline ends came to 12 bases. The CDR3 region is CASSQDLNPGYGYTF. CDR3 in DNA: TGCGCCAGCAGCCAAGATCTTAATCCAGGCTATGGCTACACCTTC.

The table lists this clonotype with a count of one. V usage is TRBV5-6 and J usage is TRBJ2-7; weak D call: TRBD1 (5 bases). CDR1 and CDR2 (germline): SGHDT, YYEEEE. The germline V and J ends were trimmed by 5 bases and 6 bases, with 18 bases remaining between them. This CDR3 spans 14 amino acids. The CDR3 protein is CASSLWTLSGEQYV. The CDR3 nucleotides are TGTGCCAGCAGTCTCTGGACATTAAGTGGCGAGCAGTACGTC.

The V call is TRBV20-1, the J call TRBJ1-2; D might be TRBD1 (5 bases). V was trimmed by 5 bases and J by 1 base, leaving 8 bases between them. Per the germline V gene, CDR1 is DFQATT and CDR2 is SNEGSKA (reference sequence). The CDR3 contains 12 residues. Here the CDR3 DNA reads TGCAGTGCTCAGACAGATAACTATGGCTACACCTTC. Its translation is CSAQTDNYGYTF.

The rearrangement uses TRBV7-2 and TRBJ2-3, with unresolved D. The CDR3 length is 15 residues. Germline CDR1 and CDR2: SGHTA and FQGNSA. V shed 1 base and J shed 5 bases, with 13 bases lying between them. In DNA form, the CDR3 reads TGTGCCAGCAGCTTAGATGAAATGGATGTAGATACGCAGTATTTT. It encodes CASSLDEMDVDTQYF.

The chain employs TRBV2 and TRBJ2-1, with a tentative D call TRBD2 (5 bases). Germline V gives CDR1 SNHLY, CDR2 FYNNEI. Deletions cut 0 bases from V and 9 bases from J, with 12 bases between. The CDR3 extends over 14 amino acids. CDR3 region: CASSEATNLAEQFF. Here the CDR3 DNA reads TGTGCCAGCAGTGAAGCGACTAATCTCGCTGAGCAGTTCTTC.

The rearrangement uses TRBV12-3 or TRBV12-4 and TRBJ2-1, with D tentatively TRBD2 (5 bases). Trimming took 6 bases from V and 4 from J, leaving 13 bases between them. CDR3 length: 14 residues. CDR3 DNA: TGTGCCAGCAGCCCTAGCTTAGCTTACAATGAGCAGTTCTTC. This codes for CASSPSLAYNEQFF.

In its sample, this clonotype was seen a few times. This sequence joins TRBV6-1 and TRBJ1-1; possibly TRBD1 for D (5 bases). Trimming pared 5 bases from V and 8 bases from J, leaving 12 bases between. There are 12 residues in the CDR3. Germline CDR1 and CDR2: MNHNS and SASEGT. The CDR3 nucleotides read TGTGCCAGCAGTTTGGGGGGAATGGAAGCTTTCTTT. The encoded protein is CASSLGGMEAFF.

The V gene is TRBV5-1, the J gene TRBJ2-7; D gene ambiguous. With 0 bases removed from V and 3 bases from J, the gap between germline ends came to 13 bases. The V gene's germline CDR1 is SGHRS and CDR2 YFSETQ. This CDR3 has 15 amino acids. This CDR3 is CASSLDLGRYYEQYF. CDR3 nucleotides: TGCGCCAGCAGCTTGGATTTAGGAAGGTACTACGAGCAGTACTTC.

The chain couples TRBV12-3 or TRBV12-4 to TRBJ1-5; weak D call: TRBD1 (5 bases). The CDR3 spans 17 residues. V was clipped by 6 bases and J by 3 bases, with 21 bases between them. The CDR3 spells CASSYTPGTAINQPQHF. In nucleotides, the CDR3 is TGTGCCAGCAGCTATACCCCCGGGACGGCAATCAATCAGCCCCAGCATTTT.

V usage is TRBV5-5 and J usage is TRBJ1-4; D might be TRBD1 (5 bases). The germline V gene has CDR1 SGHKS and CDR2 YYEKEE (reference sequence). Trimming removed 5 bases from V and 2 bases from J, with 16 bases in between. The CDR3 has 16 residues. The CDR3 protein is CASRLTAGVTNEKLFF. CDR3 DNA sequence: TGTGCCAGCAGACTCACCGCGGGGGTCACTAATGAAAAACTGTTTTTT.

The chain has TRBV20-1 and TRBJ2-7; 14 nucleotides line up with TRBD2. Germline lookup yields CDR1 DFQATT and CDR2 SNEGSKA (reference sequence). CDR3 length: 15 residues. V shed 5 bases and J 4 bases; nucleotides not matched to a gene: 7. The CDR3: CSAPRTSGGLYEQYF. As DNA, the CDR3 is TGCAGTGCTCCCCGGACTAGCGGGGGGTTGTACGAGCAGTACTTC.

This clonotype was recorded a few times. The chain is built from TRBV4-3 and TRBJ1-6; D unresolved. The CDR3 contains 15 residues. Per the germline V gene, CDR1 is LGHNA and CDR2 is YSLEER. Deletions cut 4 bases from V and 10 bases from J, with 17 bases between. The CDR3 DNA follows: TGCGCCAGCAGCCCCCATAGGGAAGCTTCCTCACCCCTCCACTTT. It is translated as CASSPHREASSPLHF.

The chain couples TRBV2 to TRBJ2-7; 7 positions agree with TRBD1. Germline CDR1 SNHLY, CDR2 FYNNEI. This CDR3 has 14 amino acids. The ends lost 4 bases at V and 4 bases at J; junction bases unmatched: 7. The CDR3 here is CASSGTGRLYEQYF. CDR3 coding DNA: TGTGCCAGCAGTGGGACAGGTCGGCTTTACGAGCAGTACTTC.